Listed below are T cell receptor beta chains from one sample, sequenced in a study of T-cell memory formation after mild COVID-19. TCRdb processed the 5' RACE reads anew with MiXCR; each CDR3 protein has one entry. The table records around 450,000 distinct CDR3 sequences, over 15% of them present only once. Sample: PBMCs or a T cell subset sorted from them (not recorded which). The receptors were sampled from an adult woman who had mild COVID-19 (a few samples of this study predate the infection). Cell type and time point are not known. Both conserved end residues are trimmed from each CDR3. A D gene is named only where the DNA matches it firmly. Only some rows state a clone size, as once, few, many or a class for expanded clones.

v_gene	abundance	j_gene	d_gene	CDR3aa
TRBV12-3/TRBV12-4	NA	TRBJ2-1	TRBD1	ASSLRTGGENEQF
TRBV12-3/TRBV12-4	few	TRBJ2-1	TRBD1	ASSFRDRGQF
TRBV2	few	TRBJ2-3	TRBD2	ASKAGTSTDTQY
TRBV5-1	few	TRBJ2-5	NA	ASSLGPGAGRETQY
TRBV5-6	NA	TRBJ2-7	TRBD1	ASSYTGQGIHYEQY
TRBV12-3/TRBV12-4	few	TRBJ1-1	TRBD1	ASIPGGGGTEAF
TRBV29-1	many	TRBJ1-1	NA	SVERVAAF
TRBV4-1	few	TRBJ2-1	TRBD2	ASSQEGTSGLHEQF
TRBV7-2	NA	TRBJ2-5	NA	ASSSSGTLYQETQY
TRBV7-3	NA	TRBJ1-1	NA	ASSLTGVRTEAF
TRBV5-4	NA	TRBJ2-3	NA	ASSSAKVGTDTQY
TRBV12-3/TRBV12-4	NA	TRBJ2-1	TRBD2	ASSLSLAGPGEQF
TRBV7-9	few	TRBJ1-4	NA	ASSLGTDRSEKLF
TRBV7-3	NA	TRBJ2-2	NA	ASSLIPTANTGELF
TRBV20-1	NA	TRBJ1-2	NA	SARDPNLNYGYT
TRBV5-1	many	TRBJ2-7	TRBD1	ASSAGTGLYEQY
TRBV20-1	NA	TRBJ1-1	NA	SARDAGRGSTEAF
TRBV27	few	TRBJ2-7	TRBD1	ASSKLGQGFYEQY
TRBV6-6	NA	TRBJ1-2	TRBD1	ASRVQGAEGYT
TRBV4-1	few	TRBJ1-1	NA	ASSQDVEAF
TRBV7-9	few	TRBJ1-6	TRBD1	ASSNPTGAYNSPLH
TRBV29-1	few	TRBJ2-1	TRBD1	SGTGTGTYNEQF
TRBV13	few	TRBJ2-3	TRBD1	ASSPKGQGGDTQY
TRBV5-1	NA	TRBJ2-1	TRBD1	ASSLFPPGQGVNEQF
TRBV6-2/TRBV6-3	NA	TRBJ1-1	NA	ASSYISGYTEAF
TRBV27	NA	TRBJ2-7	NA	ASSFGTATYEQY
TRBV25-1	NA	TRBJ1-1	NA	ASMWGTEAF
TRBV25-1	few	TRBJ1-4	NA	ASIQTGSAEKLF
TRBV7-2	NA	TRBJ1-5	TRBD1	ASSLVGTGLEPQH
TRBV19	NA	TRBJ2-2	TRBD2	ASILRGDHTGELF
TRBV9	few	TRBJ2-1	TRBD2	ASSVLPFGLAGTVYNEQF